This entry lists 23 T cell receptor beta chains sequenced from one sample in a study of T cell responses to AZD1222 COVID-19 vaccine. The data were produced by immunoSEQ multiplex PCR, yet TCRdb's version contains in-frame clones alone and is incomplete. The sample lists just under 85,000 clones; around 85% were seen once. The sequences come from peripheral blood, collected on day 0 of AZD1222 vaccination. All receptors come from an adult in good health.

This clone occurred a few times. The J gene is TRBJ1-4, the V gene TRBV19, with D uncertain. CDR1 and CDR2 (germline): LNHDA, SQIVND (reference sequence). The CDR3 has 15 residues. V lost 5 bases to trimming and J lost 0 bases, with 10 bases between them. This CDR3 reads CASSPTEATNEKLFF. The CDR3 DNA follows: TGTGCCAGTAGTCCGACGGAGGCAACTAATGAAAAACTGTTTTTT. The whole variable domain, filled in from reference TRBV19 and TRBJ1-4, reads DGGITQSPKYLFRKEGQNVTLSCEQNLNHDAMYWYRQDPGQGLRLIYYSQIVNDFQKGDIAEGYSVSREKKESFPLTVTSAQKNPTAFYLCASSPTEATNEKLFFGSGTQLSVL.

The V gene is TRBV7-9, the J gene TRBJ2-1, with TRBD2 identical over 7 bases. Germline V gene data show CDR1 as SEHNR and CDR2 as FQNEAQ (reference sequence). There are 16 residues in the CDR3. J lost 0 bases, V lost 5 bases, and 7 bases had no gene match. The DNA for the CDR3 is TGTGCCAGCAGCAGACTAGCCAAGAGCTCCTACAATGAGCAGTTCTTC. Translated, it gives CASSRLAKSSYNEQFF.

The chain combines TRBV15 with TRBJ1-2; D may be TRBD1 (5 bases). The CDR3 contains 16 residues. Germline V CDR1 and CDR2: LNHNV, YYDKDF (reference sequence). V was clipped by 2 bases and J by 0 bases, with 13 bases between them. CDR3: CATSRLPGAANYGYTF. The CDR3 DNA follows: TGTGCCACCAGCAGACTACCCGGGGCCGCTAACTATGGCTACACCTTC.

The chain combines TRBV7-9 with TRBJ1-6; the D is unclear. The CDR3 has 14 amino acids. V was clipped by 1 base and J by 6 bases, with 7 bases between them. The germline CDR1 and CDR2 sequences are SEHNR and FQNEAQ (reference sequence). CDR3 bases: TGTGCCAGCAGCTTAGAGGGTACTAATTCACCCCTCCACTTT. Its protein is CASSLEGTNSPLHF.

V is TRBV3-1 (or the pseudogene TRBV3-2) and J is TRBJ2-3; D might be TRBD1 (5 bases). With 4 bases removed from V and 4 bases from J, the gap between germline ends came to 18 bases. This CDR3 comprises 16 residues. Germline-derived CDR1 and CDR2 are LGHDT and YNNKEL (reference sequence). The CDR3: CASSLRTSHPPDTQYF. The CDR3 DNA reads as TGTGCCAGCAGCCTGAGGACATCTCACCCCCCAGATACGCAGTATTTT.

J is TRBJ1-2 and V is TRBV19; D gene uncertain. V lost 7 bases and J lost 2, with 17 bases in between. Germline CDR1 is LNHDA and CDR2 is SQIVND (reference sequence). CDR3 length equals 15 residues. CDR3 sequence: CASIGSAALNYGYTF. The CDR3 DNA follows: TGTGCCAGTATAGGGTCAGCGGCACTCAACTATGGCTACACCTTC. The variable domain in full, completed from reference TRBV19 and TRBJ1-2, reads DGGITQSPKYLFRKEGQNVTLSCEQNLNHDAMYWYRQDPGQGLRLIYYSQIVNDFQKGDIAEGYSVSREKKESFPLTVTSAQKNPTAFYLCASIGSAALNYGYTFGSGTRLTVV.

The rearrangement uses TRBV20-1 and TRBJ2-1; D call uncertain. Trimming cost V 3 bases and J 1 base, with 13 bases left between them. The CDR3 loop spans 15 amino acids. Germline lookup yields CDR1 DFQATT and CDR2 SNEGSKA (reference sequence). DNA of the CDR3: TGCAGTGCTAGTCCAATAGTTAGGTCCTACAATGAGCAGTTCTTC. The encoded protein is CSASPIVRSYNEQFF.

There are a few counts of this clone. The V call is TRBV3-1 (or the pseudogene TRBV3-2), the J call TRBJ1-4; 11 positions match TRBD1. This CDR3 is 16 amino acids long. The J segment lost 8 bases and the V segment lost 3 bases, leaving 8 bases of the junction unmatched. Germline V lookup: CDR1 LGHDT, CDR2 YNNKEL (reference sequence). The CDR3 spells CASSQIRTGGGEKLFF. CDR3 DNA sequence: TGTGCCAGCAGCCAGATCCGGACAGGGGGCGGAGAAAAACTGTTTTTT.

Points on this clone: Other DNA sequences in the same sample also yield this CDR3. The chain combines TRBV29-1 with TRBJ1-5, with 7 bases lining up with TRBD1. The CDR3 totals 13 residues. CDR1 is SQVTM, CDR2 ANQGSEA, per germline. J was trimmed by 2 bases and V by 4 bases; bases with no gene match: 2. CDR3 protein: CSVGQGRNQPQHF. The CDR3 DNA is TGCAGCGTTGGACAGGGTCGCAATCAGCCCCAGCATTTT. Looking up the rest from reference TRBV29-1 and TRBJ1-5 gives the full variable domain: SAVISQKPSRDICQRGTSLTIQCQVDSQVTMMFWYRQQPGQSLTLIATANQGSEATYESGFVIDKFPISRPNLTFSTLTVSNMSPEDSSIYLCSVGQGRNQPQHFGDGTRLSIL.

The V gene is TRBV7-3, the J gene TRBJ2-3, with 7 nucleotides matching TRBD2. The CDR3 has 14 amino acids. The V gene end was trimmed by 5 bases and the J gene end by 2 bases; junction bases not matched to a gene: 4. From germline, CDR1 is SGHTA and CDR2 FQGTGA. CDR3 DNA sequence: TGTGCCAGCAGCCCTAGCGGCACCACAGATACGCAGTATTTT. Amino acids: CASSPSGTTDTQYF.

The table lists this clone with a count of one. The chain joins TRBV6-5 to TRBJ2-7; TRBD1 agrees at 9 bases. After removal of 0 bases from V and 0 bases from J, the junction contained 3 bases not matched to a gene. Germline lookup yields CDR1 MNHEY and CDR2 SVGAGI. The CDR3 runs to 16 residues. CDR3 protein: CASSYSRTGASYEQYF. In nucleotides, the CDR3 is TGTGCCAGCAGTTACTCCCGGACAGGGGCCTCCTACGAGCAGTACTTC.

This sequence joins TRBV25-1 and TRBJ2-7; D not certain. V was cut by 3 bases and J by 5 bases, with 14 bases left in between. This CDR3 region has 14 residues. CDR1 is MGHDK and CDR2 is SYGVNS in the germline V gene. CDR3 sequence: CASSDAGSWDEQYF. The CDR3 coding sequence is TGTGCCAGCAGTGATGCCGGGTCCTGGGACGAGCAGTACTTC.

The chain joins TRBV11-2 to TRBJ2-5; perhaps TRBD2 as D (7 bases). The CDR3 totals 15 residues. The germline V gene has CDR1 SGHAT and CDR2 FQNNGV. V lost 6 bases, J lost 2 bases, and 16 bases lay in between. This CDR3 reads CASSSLGGGQETQYF. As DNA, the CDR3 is TGTGCCAGCAGTTCGCTGGGAGGGGGACAAGAGACCCAGTACTTC.

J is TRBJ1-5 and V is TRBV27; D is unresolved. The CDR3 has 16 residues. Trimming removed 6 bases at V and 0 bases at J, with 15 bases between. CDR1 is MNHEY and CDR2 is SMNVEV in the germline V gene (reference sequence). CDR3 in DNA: TGTGCCAGCAGCCCCCGTCCCGCCGTTAGCAATCAGCCCCAGCATTTT. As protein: CASSPRPAVSNQPQHF.

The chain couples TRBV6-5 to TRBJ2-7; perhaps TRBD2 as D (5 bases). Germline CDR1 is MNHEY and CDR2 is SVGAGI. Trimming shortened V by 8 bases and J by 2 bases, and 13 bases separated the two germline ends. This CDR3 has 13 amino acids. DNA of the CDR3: TGTGCCAGCTCGCAGAGGGTTACCTACGAGCAGTACTTC. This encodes CASSQRVTYEQYF.

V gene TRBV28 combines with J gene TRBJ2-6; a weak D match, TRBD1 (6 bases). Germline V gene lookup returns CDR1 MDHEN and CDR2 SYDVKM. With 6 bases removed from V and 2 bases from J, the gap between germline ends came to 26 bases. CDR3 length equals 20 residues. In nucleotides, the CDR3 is TGTGCCAGCAGCCCCGACAGGACCTGGAGCCACATCACTGGGGCCAACGTCCTGACTTTC. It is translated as CASSPDRTWSHITGANVLTF. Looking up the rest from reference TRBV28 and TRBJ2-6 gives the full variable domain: DVKVTQSSRYLVKRTGEKVFLECVQDMDHENMFWYRQDPGLGLRLIYFSYDVKMKEKGDIPEGYSVSREKKERFSLILESASTNQTSMYLCASSPDRTWSHITGANVLTFGAGSRLTVL.

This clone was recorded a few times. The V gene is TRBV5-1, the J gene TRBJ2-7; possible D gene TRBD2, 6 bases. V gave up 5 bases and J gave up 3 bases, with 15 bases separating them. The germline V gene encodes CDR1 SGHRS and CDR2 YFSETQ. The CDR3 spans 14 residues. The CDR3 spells CASRGEEDRYEQYF. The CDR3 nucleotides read TGCGCCAGCAGGGGGGAGGAGGACCGCTACGAGCAGTACTTC. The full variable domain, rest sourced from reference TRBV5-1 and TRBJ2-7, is KAGVTQTPRYLIKTRGQQVTLSCSPISGHRSVSWYQQTPGQGLQFLFEYFSETQRNKGNFPGRFSGRQFSNSRSEMNVSTLELGDSALYLCASRGEEDRYEQYFGPGTRLTVT.

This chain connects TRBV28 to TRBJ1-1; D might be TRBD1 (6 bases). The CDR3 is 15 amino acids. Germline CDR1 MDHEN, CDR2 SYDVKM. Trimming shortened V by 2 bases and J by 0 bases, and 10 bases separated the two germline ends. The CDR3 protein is CASSLPGTLNTEAFF. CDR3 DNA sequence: TGTGCCAGCAGTTTACCCGGGACACTGAACACTGAAGCTTTCTTT. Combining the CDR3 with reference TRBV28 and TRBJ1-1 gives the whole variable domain DVKVTQSSRYLVKRTGEKVFLECVQDMDHENMFWYRQDPGLGLRLIYFSYDVKMKEKGDIPEGYSVSREKKERFSLILESASTNQTSMYLCASSLPGTLNTEAFFGQGTRLTVV.

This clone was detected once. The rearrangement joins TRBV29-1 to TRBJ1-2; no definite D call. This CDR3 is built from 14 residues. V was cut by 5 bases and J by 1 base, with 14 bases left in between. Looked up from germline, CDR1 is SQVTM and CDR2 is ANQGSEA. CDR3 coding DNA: TGCAGCGTTTCAGAACAGTCTTTTAACTATGGCTACACCTTC. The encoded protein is CSVSEQSFNYGYTF.

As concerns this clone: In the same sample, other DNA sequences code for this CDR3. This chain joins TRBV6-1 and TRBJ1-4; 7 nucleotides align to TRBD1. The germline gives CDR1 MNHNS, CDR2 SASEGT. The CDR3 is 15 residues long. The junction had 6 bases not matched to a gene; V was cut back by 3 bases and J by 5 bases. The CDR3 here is CASSERQGLNEKLFF. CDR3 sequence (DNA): TGTGCCAGCAGTGAGCGACAGGGCCTAAATGAAAAACTGTTTTTT.

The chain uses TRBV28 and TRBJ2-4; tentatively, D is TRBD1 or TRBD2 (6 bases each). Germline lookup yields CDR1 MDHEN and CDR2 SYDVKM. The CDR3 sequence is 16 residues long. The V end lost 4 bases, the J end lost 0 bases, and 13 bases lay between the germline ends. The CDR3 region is CASSSQGGLAKNIQYF. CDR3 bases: TGTGCCAGCAGTTCCCAAGGGGGGTTAGCCAAAAACATTCAGTACTTC.

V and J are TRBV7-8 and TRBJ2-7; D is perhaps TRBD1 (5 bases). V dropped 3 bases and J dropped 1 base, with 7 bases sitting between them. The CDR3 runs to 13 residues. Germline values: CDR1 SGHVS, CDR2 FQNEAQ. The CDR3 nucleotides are TGTGCCAGCAGCTTTACAGGATCCTACGAGCAGTACTTC. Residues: CASSFTGSYEQYF. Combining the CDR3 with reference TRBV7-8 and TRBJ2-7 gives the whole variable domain GAGVSQSPRYKVAKRGQDVALRCDPISGHVSLFWYQQALGQGPEFLTYFQNEAQLDKSGLPSDRFFAERPEGSVSTLKIQRTQQEDSAVYLCASSFTGSYEQYFGPGTRLTVT.

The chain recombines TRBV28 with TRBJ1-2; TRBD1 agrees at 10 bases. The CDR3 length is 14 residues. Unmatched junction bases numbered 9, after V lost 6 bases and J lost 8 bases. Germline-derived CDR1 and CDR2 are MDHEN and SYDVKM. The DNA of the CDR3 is TGTGCCAGCAGGATGACAGGGGGCGCCGGGGGCTACACCTTC. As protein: CASRMTGGAGGYTF.